A selection of T cell receptor beta chains follows, all from one sample in a study of blood T cells in healthy people across ages. TCRdb itself ran the 5' RACE reads through MiXCR, one entry per CDR3 protein. Of roughly 570,000 distinct CDR3 sequences listed, 27% are singletons. Sequenced sample: blood. The receptors stem from a woman aged 70 to 79 in good health. CDR3s include the opening cysteine and the closing phenylalanine or tryptophan. Each record gives: CDR3 DNA, CDR3 protein, V gene, clone size, J gene, D gene. The D gene is left open where the match is weak. Clone size is not always given. Where it is, it says once, few, many or a class for expanded clones.

cdr3_nt: TGTGCCAGCAGCCCCCAGGGGGCAGAGACCCAGTACTTC
cdr3_aa: CASSPQGAETQYF
v_call: TRBV7-2
clone_size: few
j_call: TRBJ2-5
d_call: TRBD1

cdr3_nt: TGTGCCAGCAGCCCGAGAGGGGGCTCTGGAAACACCATATATTTT
cdr3_aa: CASSPRGGSGNTIYF
v_call: TRBV3-1
clone_size: few
j_call: TRBJ1-3
d_call: -

cdr3_nt: TGTGCCAGCATTCTCTCCGGGACAGCCTACGAGCAGTACTTC
cdr3_aa: CASILSGTAYEQYF
v_call: TRBV6-2/TRBV6-3
clone_size: -
j_call: TRBJ2-7
d_call: TRBD1

cdr3_nt: TGTGCCAGCAGCCCTACTAGCGGGGTCTACAATGAGCAGTTCTTC
cdr3_aa: CASSPTSGVYNEQFF
v_call: TRBV5-5
clone_size: -
j_call: TRBJ2-1
d_call: TRBD2

cdr3_nt: TGTGCCAGCAGTTCCAGTCAAATTTATAATTCACCCCTCCACTTT
cdr3_aa: CASSSSQIYNSPLHF
v_call: TRBV28
clone_size: -
j_call: TRBJ1-6
d_call: -

cdr3_nt: TGTGCCAGCTCAGCCGGGACAGGGACTGGAAACACCATATATTTT
cdr3_aa: CASSAGTGTGNTIYF
v_call: TRBV18
clone_size: few
j_call: TRBJ1-3
d_call: TRBD1

cdr3_nt: TGCGCCAGCAGCCAAGACTTCCCCACAGATACGCAGTATTTT
cdr3_aa: CASSQDFPTDTQYF
v_call: TRBV5-1
clone_size: few
j_call: TRBJ2-3
d_call: -

cdr3_nt: TGTGCCAGCAGCTCCGGGACTAGTGGCAACATTCAGTACTTC
cdr3_aa: CASSSGTSGNIQYF
v_call: TRBV7-2
clone_size: few
j_call: TRBJ2-4
d_call: TRBD2

cdr3_nt: TGTGCCAGCAGCCAACATAGGACAGGGAGCAACTATGGCTACACCTTC
cdr3_aa: CASSQHRTGSNYGYTF
v_call: TRBV4-2
clone_size: few
j_call: TRBJ1-2
d_call: TRBD1

cdr3_nt: TGTGCCAGCTCACCAACCTCCGGGACAGGATATTCACCCCTCCACTTT
cdr3_aa: CASSPTSGTGYSPLHF
v_call: TRBV18
clone_size: -
j_call: TRBJ1-6
d_call: TRBD1

cdr3_nt: TGTGCCAGCAGCTTACAGGGCCTGCACACTGAAGCTTTCTTT
cdr3_aa: CASSLQGLHTEAFF
v_call: TRBV7-9
clone_size: -
j_call: TRBJ1-1
d_call: -

cdr3_nt: TGTGCCAGCACCCCGAGGCGCCAGGGGTTTTACAATGAGCAGTTCTTC
cdr3_aa: CASTPRRQGFYNEQFF
v_call: TRBV12-3/TRBV12-4
clone_size: few
j_call: TRBJ2-1
d_call: -

cdr3_nt: TGCAGTGCCTTAGGGTCGGGACAGGGGTTTTCGCCCCAGCATTTT
cdr3_aa: CSALGSGQGFSPQHF
v_call: TRBV20-1
clone_size: few
j_call: TRBJ1-5
d_call: TRBD1

cdr3_nt: TGTGCCAGCAGTTTAATCCGGGGGGCCTACAATGAGCAGTTCTTC
cdr3_aa: CASSLIRGAYNEQFF
v_call: TRBV27
clone_size: -
j_call: TRBJ2-1
d_call: TRBD2

cdr3_nt: TGCGCCAGCAGCCACGTTGGCGGGTCCTACGAGCAGTACTTC
cdr3_aa: CASSHVGGSYEQYF
v_call: TRBV5-1
clone_size: few
j_call: TRBJ2-7
d_call: -

cdr3_nt: TGCAGCGTGGGGGGACTAGCGGGGGGCAGCTCCTACAATGAGCAGTTCTTC
cdr3_aa: CSVGGLAGGSSYNEQFF
v_call: TRBV29-1
clone_size: few
j_call: TRBJ2-1
d_call: TRBD2

cdr3_nt: TGCGCCAGCAGCCAAGTTTATAGGGTGGAAGAAAAACTGTTTTTT
cdr3_aa: CASSQVYRVEEKLFF
v_call: TRBV4-1
clone_size: -
j_call: TRBJ1-4
d_call: -

cdr3_nt: TGCAGTGCTACTGCCGGAAATTCACCCCTCCACTTT
cdr3_aa: CSATAGNSPLHF
v_call: TRBV20-1
clone_size: once
j_call: TRBJ1-6
d_call: -

cdr3_nt: TGTGCCAGCAGCAAAGTAGCGGGGACTGAGCAGTTCTTC
cdr3_aa: CASSKVAGTEQFF
v_call: TRBV13
clone_size: few
j_call: TRBJ2-1
d_call: TRBD2

cdr3_nt: TGTGCCAGCAGTAAGGGACGTCTACAAGAGACCCAGTACTTC
cdr3_aa: CASSKGRLQETQYF
v_call: TRBV6-1
clone_size: once
j_call: TRBJ2-5
d_call: -

cdr3_nt: TGTGCCAGCAGAACACAGGGGCTGGAGACCCAGTACTTC
cdr3_aa: CASRTQGLETQYF
v_call: TRBV6-6
clone_size: few
j_call: TRBJ2-5
d_call: TRBD1

cdr3_nt: TGTGCCAGCAGCCAAGGGGCGCGGACAGGGGACTACGAGCAGTACTTC
cdr3_aa: CASSQGARTGDYEQYF
v_call: TRBV4-2
clone_size: -
j_call: TRBJ2-7
d_call: TRBD1

cdr3_nt: TGTGCCAGCACCTCGGGGTTACAGAGGGGGGGAGACTACGAGCAGTACTTC
cdr3_aa: CASTSGLQRGGDYEQYF
v_call: TRBV13
clone_size: -
j_call: TRBJ2-7
d_call: -

cdr3_nt: TGTGCCAGCAGTTACTTATCCGACAGGAGCTCCTACGAGCAGTACTTC
cdr3_aa: CASSYLSDRSSYEQYF
v_call: TRBV6-5
clone_size: few
j_call: TRBJ2-7
d_call: -

cdr3_nt: TGCGCCAGCAGACCTGGACAGCCCTCGGAGACCCAGTACTTC
cdr3_aa: CASRPGQPSETQYF
v_call: TRBV5-1
clone_size: many
j_call: TRBJ2-5
d_call: -

cdr3_nt: TGCGCCAGCAGCCCGGGACAGCAAACTTACAATGAGCAGTTCTTC
cdr3_aa: CASSPGQQTYNEQFF
v_call: TRBV4-1
clone_size: few
j_call: TRBJ2-1
d_call: TRBD1

cdr3_nt: TGCGCCAGCAAATATGGGGACAGGGGCTCGCGAGAGACCCAGTACTTC
cdr3_aa: CASKYGDRGSRETQYF
v_call: TRBV5-1
clone_size: few
j_call: TRBJ2-5
d_call: TRBD1

cdr3_nt: TGTGCCAGCAACAGACCCGTGGAGGTAGACATTCAGTACTTC
cdr3_aa: CASNRPVEVDIQYF
v_call: TRBV6-6
clone_size: few
j_call: TRBJ2-4
d_call: -

cdr3_nt: TGCGCCAGCAGCCTTATGGACAGGAGCACAGATACGCAGTATTTT
cdr3_aa: CASSLMDRSTDTQYF
v_call: TRBV4-3
clone_size: few
j_call: TRBJ2-3
d_call: TRBD1